This T cell receptor beta chain was found in a study of blood T cell repertoires in COVID-19. Overall study context: PBMCs, B-cell-depleted T cells, or T cells were the source of the cDNA or gDNA that made up the material.

Clones were read by immunoSEQ multiplex PCR, and TCRdb kept only the in-frame ones, dropping some. The sample lists 250,000 to 300,000 clones, about 76% occurring once. The CDR3 totals 14 residues. V was trimmed by 4 bases and J by 4 bases, leaving 14 bases between them. CDR1 is LGHNT and CDR2 is FRNRAP in the germline V gene. The chain couples TRBV12-5 to TRBJ2-7; D gene unclear. This sequence was found in a woman aged 60-75 years with active or convalescent COVID-19. Sample: peripheral blood. DNA for the CDR3: TGTGCTAGTGGTTCCCACCCTCAGGAATACGAGCAGTACTTC. Its translation is CASGSHPQEYEQYF.